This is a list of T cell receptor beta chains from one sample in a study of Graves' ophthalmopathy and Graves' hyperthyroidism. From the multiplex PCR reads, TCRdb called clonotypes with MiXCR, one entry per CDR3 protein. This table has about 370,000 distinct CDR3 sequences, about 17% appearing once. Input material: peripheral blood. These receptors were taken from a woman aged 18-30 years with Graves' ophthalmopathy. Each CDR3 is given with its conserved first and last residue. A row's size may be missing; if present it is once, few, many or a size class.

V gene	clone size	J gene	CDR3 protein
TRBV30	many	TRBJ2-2	CAWRDRVNTGELFF
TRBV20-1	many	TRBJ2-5	CSAAPYQYQETQYF
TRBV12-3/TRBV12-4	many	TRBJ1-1	CASSSDSLGDRRAFF
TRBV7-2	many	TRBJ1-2	CASSERGRTGGTLGYGYTF
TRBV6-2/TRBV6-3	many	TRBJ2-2	CASSNLQGSGELFF
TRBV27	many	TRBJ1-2	CASSLTGGRGYGYTF
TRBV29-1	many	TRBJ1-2	CSVDRRAQMNLYGYTF
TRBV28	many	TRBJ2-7	CASSLIAGMDEQYF
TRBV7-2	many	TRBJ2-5	CASSPGDISRETQYF
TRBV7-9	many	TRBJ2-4	CASSSSGGLNIQYF
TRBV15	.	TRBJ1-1	CATSRVHGNTEAFF
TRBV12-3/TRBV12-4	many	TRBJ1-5	CASSRTTSQPQHF
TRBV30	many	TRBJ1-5	CAWSPGNRGDQPQHF
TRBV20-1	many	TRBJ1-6	CSAGRTGGNSPLHF
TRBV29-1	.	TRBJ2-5	CSVASGNGQETGATAQYF
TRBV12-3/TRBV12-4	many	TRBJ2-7	CASSPGQGMGQYF